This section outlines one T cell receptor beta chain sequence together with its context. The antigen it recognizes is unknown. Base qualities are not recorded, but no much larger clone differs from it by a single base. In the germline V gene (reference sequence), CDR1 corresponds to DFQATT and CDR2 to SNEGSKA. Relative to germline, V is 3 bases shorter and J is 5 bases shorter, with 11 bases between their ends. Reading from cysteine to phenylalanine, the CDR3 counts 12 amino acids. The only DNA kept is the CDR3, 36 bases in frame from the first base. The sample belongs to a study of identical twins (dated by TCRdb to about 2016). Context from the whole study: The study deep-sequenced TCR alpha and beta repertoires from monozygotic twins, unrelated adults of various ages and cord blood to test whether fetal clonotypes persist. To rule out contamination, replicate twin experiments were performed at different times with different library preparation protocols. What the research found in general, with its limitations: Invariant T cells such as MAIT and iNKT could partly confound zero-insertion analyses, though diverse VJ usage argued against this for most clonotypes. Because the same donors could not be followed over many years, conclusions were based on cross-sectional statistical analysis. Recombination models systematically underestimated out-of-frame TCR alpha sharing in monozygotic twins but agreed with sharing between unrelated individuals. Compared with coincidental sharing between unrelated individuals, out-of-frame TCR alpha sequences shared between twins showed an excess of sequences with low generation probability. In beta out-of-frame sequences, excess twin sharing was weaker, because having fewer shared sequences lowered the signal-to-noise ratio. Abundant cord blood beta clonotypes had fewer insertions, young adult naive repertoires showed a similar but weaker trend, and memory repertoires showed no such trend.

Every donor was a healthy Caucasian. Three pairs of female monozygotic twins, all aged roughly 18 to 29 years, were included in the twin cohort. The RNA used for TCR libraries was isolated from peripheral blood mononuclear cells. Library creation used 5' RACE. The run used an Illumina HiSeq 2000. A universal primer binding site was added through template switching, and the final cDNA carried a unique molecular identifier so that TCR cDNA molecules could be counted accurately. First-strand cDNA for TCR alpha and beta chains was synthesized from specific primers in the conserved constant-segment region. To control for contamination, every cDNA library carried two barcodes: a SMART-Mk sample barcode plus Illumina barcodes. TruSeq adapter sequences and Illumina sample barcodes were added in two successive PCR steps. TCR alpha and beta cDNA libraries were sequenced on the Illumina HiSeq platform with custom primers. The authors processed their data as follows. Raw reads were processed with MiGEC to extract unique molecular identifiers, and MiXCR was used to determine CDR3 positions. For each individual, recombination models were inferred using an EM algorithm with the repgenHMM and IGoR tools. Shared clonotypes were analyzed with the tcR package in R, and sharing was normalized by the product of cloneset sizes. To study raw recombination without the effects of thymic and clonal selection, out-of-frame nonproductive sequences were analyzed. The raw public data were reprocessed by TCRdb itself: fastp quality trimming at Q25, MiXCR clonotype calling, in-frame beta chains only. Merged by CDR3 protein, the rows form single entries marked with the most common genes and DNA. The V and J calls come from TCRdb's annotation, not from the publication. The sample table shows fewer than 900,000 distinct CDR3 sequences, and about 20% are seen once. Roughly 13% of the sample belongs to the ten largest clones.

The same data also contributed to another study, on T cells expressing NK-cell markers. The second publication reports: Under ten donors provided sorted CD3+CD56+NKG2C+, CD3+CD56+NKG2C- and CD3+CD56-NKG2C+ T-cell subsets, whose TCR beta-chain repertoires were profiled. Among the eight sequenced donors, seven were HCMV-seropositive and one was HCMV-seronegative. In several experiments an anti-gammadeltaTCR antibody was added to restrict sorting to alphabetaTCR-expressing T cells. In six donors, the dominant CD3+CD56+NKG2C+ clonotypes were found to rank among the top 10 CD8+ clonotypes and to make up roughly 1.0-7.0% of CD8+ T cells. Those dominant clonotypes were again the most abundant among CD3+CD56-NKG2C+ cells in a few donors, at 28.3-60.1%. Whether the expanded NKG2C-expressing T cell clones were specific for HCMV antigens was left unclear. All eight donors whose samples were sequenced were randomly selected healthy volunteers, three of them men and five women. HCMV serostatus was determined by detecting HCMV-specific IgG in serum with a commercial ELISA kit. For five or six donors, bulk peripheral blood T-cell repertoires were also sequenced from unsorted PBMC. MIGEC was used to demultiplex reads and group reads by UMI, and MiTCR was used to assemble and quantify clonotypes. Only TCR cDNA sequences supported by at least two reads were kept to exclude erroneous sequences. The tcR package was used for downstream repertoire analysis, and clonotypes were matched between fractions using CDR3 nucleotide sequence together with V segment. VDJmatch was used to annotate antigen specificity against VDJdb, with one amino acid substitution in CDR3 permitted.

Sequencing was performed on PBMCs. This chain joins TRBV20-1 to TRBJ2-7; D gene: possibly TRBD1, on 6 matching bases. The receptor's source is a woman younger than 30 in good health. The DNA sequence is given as TGCAGTGCTAGGGGGACAAACAACGAGCAGTACTTC. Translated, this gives CSARGTNNEQYF.